This is a list of T cell receptor beta chains from one sample in a study of beta chain features in type 1 diabetes. Generated by immunoSEQ multiplex PCR, the TCRdb table keeps only in-frame clones and is missing some. The repertoire consists of about 300,000 clones, with 8% occurring once and the leading ten covering roughly 0.94%. The sample consisted of central memory CD4+ T cells from blood. These receptors all stem from a woman younger than 35 in good health. Both conserved end residues are part of each CDR3. D genes are given only for firm matches. Clone size is stated in some rows and not others, as once, few, many or a class when expanded.

>14|many|TRBJ2-1|NA|TRBV19
CASSIEVGVNEQFF
TGTGCCAGTAGTATAGAGGTAGGGGTGAATGAGCAGTTCTTC
>17|few|TRBJ2-5|TRBD2|TRBV4-1
CASSQGWASGGQETQYF
TGCGCCAGCAGCCAAGGTTGGGCTAGCGGGGGGCAAGAGACCCAGTACTTC
>15|NA|TRBJ1-1|TRBD1|TRBV5-1
CASSSHRGSFTEAFF
TGCGCCAGCAGCTCGCACAGGGGTTCTTTCACTGAAGCTTTCTTT
>15|few|TRBJ2-7|TRBD2|TRBV13
CASSPRTSGSIKQYF
TGTGCCAGCAGCCCTAGGACTAGCGGGAGCATCAAGCAGTACTTC
>13|many|TRBJ2-5|NA|TRBV7-3
CASSVDNGETQYF
TGTGCCAGCAGCGTAGATAATGGGGAGACCCAGTACTTC
>16|NA|TRBJ2-1|TRBD2|TRBV7-8
CASTILSGNPYNEQFF
TGTGCCAGCACTATACTTAGCGGGAATCCCTACAATGAGCAGTTCTTC
>15|NA|TRBJ1-6|NA|TRBV9
CASSTRDDYNSPLHF
TGTGCCAGCAGCACACGGGACGACTATAATTCACCCCTCCACTTT
>11|few|TRBJ1-2|NA|TRBV14
CASGGLYGYTF
TGTGCCAGCGGTGGCCTCTATGGCTACACCTTC
>15|NA|TRBJ2-6|NA|TRBV2
CASRRVVSGANVLTF
TGTGCCAGCAGGCGAGTCGTCTCTGGGGCCAACGTCCTGACTTTC
>12|few|TRBJ1-3|NA|TRBV5-4
CASSPKDRPADF
TGTGCCAGCAGCCCGAAAGACAGGCCCGCGGATTTT
>15|few|TRBJ2-3|NA|TRBV29-1
CSVASGITSTDTQYF
TGCAGCGTTGCTTCAGGGATCACTAGCACAGATACGCAGTATTTT
>11|few|TRBJ1-4|NA|TRBV20-1
CSVGLYEKLFF
TGCAGTGTGGGGTTGTACGAAAAACTGTTTTTT
>12|few|TRBJ2-7|NA|TRBV25-1
CASRGGGRGKYF
TGTGCCAGCAGGGGGGGAGGACGAGGGAAGTACTTC